This TCR beta chain originates from a study of blood T cell repertoires in COVID-19. CDR3 size: 15 residues. Germline CDR1 is LGHNA and CDR2 is YSLEER. With V trimmed by 1 base and J by 2 bases, 5 bases remained unmatched. The count of this clone is one. Assay: immunoSEQ multiplex PCR; the TCRdb copy retains only in-frame clones and omits some. The sample consists of 100,000 to 150,000 clones, 85% of them appearing once. The sequence was collected from an elderly man with active or convalescent COVID-19. The sample consisted of peripheral blood. The rearrangement joins TRBV4-3 to TRBJ2-7; 7 bases are shared with TRBD1. CDR3: CASSQGQGGPYEQYF. The CDR3 nucleotides are TGCGCCAGCAGCCAAGGACAGGGTGGCCCCTACGAGCAGTACTTC.